These T cell receptor beta chains were read from a single sample in a study of pediatric ulcerative colitis. Some clones are missing from TCRdb's copy, which holds only in-frame ones; the method was immunoSEQ multiplex PCR. The table includes 36,000 or so clones, around three quarters detected once. Specimen: gut tissue. Source of these receptors: a boy aged 5-17 years with moderate ulcerative colitis. CDR3s include the opening cysteine and the closing phenylalanine or tryptophan. A D gene is named only where the DNA matches it firmly. The size of a clone is reported for some rows only, either as once, few or many, or as a class for expanded clones.

-	TRBJ2-3	-	TRBV6-1	TGTGCCAGCAGGATTCTCAATACAGATACGCAGTATTTT	CASRILNTDTQYF
-	TRBJ1-4	-	TRBV15	TGTGCCACCAGCAGACAGGGCGGTAATGAAAAACTGTTTTTT	CATSRQGGNEKLFF
-	TRBJ1-5	-	TRBV14	TGTGCCAGCAGCCAAGAGATTTCGAGGAATCAGCCCCAGCATTTT	CASSQEISRNQPQHF
-	TRBJ2-7	-	TRBV6-6	TGTGCCAGCAGTTCGATCCGACCTACCTACGAGCAGTACTTC	CASSSIRPTYEQYF
-	TRBJ1-2	-	TRBV15	TGTGCCACCAGCACAGACCGGGTCGGCTACACCTTC	CATSTDRVGYTF
-	TRBJ1-5	-	TRBV10-3	TGTGCCACCCACCCAGCAGGGAACATTTATCAGCCCCAGCATTTT	CATHPAGNIYQPQHF
-	TRBJ2-5	-	TRBV9	TGTGCCAGCAGCGCCCGGGGATACCCGTACCAAGAGACCCAGTACTTC	CASSARGYPYQETQYF
once	TRBJ1-1	-	TRBV6-5	TGTGCCAGCAGTTACAATTATTTTCGGCGCACTGAAGCTTTCTTT	CASSYNYFRRTEAFF
-	TRBJ2-7	TRBD2	TRBV5-6	TGTGCCAGCAGCTTGCTTCGGGCTAGCGGTACCTCCTACGAGCAGTACTTC	CASSLLRASGTSYEQYF
-	TRBJ2-5	-	TRBV5-1	TGCGCCAGCAGCTTTAGAGAGACCCAGTACTTC	CASSFRETQYF
few	TRBJ2-3	TRBD2	TRBV9	TGTGCCAGCAGCGTAGGAATGCTAGCGGGGGGAACTAGCACAGATACGCAGTATTTT	CASSVGMLAGGTSTDTQYF
-	TRBJ1-1	TRBD1	TRBV4-1	TGCGCCAGCAGCCAGTCGGACCGACAGGGGGGGAACACTGAAGCTTTCTTT	CASSQSDRQGGNTEAFF
once	TRBJ2-2	-	TRBV15	TGTGCCACCAGGGGGGACCCCGGAGTGCTGTTTTTT	CATRGDPGVLFF
-	TRBJ2-7	-	TRBV27	TGTGCCAGCGGCCACCCTCCCTGGGATTACGAGCAGTACTTC	CASGHPPWDYEQYF
-	TRBJ1-4	-	TRBV25-1	TGTGCCAGCAGTGTGCCCGGGGGTAATGAAAAACTGTTTTTT	CASSVPGGNEKLFF
-	TRBJ1-2	-	TRBV15	TGTGCCACCAGTTTGGACCGTTTGACGGGCTACACCTTC	CATSLDRLTGYTF
-	TRBJ1-2	-	TRBV10-3	TGTGCCATCAGTGCCACGACATGGCCTAACTATGGCTACACCTTC	CAISATTWPNYGYTF
-	TRBJ2-1	-	TRBV5-1	TGCGCCAGCGGGTTTGGGCAGATTGTCCATGAGCAGTTCTTC	CASGFGQIVHEQFF
-	TRBJ2-1	-	TRBV4-1	TGCGCCAGCAGCCAAGATGGTGTTCGACAAGTGCAGTTCTTC	CASSQDGVRQVQFF
few	TRBJ2-7	-	TRBV30	TGTGCCTGGAGTCCCACCAACCGGGGGAGGCAGCAGTACTTC	CAWSPTNRGRQQYF
-	TRBJ2-7	-	TRBV6-6	TGTGCCAGCAGTTACTCGGAGGGCGAGCAGTACTTC	CASSYSEGEQYF
-	TRBJ1-5	-	TRBV5-8	TGTGCCAGCAGCTTGGAAGCTTATAGCAATCAGCCCCAGCATTTT	CASSLEAYSNQPQHF
-	TRBJ1-1	TRBD1	TRBV4-1	TGCGCCAGCAGCCATAACTTGAAAGGGGACAGCTTGAACACTGAAGCTTTCTTT	CASSHNLKGDSLNTEAFF
-	TRBJ2-7	TRBD1	TRBV6-5	TGTGCCAGCAGTTCAGGGCCGACAGGGGGCTACGAGCAGTACTTC	CASSSGPTGGYEQYF
-	TRBJ1-4	-	TRBV9	TGTGCCAGCAGCGTAGAGGGTGCAACTAATGAAAAACTGTTTTTT	CASSVEGATNEKLFF
-	TRBJ2-1	TRBD2	TRBV7-9	TGTGCCAGCAGCTTATCTAGCGGGGACAACAATGAGCAGTTCTTC	CASSLSSGDNNEQFF
-	TRBJ1-2	-	TRBV18	TGTGCCAGCTCACCACCCAGCAGGGATGGCTACACCTTC	CASSPPSRDGYTF
-	TRBJ2-7	-	TRBV11-2	TGTGCCAGCAGCTTTCAACAAGGGTCCGAGCAGTACTTC	CASSFQQGSEQYF
-	TRBJ1-5	TRBD1	TRBV5-8	TGTGCCAGCAGCGCCGGACAGGATAGCAATCAGCCCCAGCATTTT	CASSAGQDSNQPQHF
-	TRBJ1-1	TRBD1	TRBV18	TGTGCCAGCTCACCTCGGACAGGGGACACTGAAGCTTTCTTT	CASSPRTGDTEAFF
-	TRBJ1-5	-	TRBV28	TGTGCCAGCAGTTGGGGCAAGGGTCGAGTAAATCAGCCCCAGCATTTT	CASSWGKGRVNQPQHF
once	TRBJ1-3	-	TRBV7-2	TGTGCCAGCAGCTTAGGACAGGATGCCACTGGAAACACCATATATTTT	CASSLGQDATGNTIYF
few	TRBJ2-7	-	TRBV10-3	TGTGCCATCAGTGAGTCAAATAAGGACGAGCAGTACTTC	CAISESNKDEQYF
-	TRBJ1-2	TRBD1	TRBV29-1	TGCAGCGTTGAAGATCGGGGGACAGGGGCTTATGGCTACACCTTC	CSVEDRGTGAYGYTF
-	TRBJ1-2	TRBD1	TRBV30	TGTGCCTGGAGTGCCCGGACAGGGCGCTACACCTTC	CAWSARTGRYTF
-	TRBJ1-2	-	TRBV9	TGTGCCAGCAGCCAGGCCGCTAACTATGGCTACACCTTC	CASSQAANYGYTF
-	TRBJ2-1	-	TRBV4-1	TGCGCCAGCAGCCAATCCTTCAGGGTGTTAGGATACAATGAGCAGTTCTTC	CASSQSFRVLGYNEQFF
-	TRBJ1-6	-	TRBV6-6	TGTGCCAGCAGTTACGGGGGGGGTAATTCACCCCTCCACTTT	CASSYGGGNSPLHF